These 22 T cell receptor beta chains were all obtained from the same sample, sequenced in a study of breast tumors, draining lymph nodes, adjacent tissues. Using its own MiXCR run on the multiplex PCR reads, TCRdb lists one record per CDR3 protein. In the table there are tens of thousands of distinct CDR3 sequences, 35% to 40% of which are singletons. Material: breast tumor tissue. The receptor source for this set is a female donor with breast cancer. Some clones in this sample may be carry-over from other donors' samples.

This chain connects TRBV6-2 or TRBV6-3 to TRBJ2-3, with 9 positions matching TRBD2. The CDR3 contains 17 residues. Per the germline V gene, CDR1 is MNHEY and CDR2 is SVGEGT. The CDR3 spells CATRPLRVAGGTDTQYF. The CDR3 DNA sequence: TGTGCGACGCGCCCCCTACGGGTAGCGGGGGGCACAGATACGCAGTATTTT.

The chain couples TRBV28 to TRBJ1-5; 9 bases match TRBD1. The CDR3 is 13 amino acids. Unmatched junction bases numbered 3, after V lost 5 bases and J lost 7 bases. Looked up from germline, CDR1 is MDHEN and CDR2 is SYDVKM. CDR3 DNA sequence: TGTGCCAGCAGTCGGACAGGGGTCCAGCCCCAGCATTTT. Translation: CASSRTGVQPQHF. The variable domain in full, completed from reference TRBV28 and TRBJ1-5, reads DVKVTQSSRYLVKRTGEKVFLECVQDMDHENMFWYRQDPGLGLRLIYFSYDVKMKEKGDIPEGYSVSREKKERFSLILESASTNQTSMYLCASSRTGVQPQHFGDGTRLSIL.

A note on this clonotype: This is likely a read error, given that the CDR3 carries no conserved phenylalanine or tryptophan at its end. The chain links TRBV18 to TRBJ2-7; D uncertain. Trimming pared 2 bases from V and 5 bases from J, leaving 19 bases between. Germline loops: CDR1 KGHSH, CDR2 LQKENI. This CDR3 has 16 amino acids. CDR3 sequence reads: CASSPKRAMGLHEQYC. CDR3 coding DNA: TGTGCCAGCTCACCAAAGAGAGCCATGGGCCTCCACGAGCAGTACTGC.

The chain links TRBV6-5 to TRBJ1-6; D is possibly TRBD1 (6 bases). Germline CDR1 and CDR2: MNHEY and SVGAGI. This CDR3 region has 14 residues. Trimming left V 4 bases short and J 6 bases short, with 10 bases between. The CDR3 loop is CASSWNRANSPLHF. DNA of the CDR3: TGTGCCAGCAGTTGGAACAGGGCTAATTCACCCCTCCACTTT.

This clonotype was observed many times. The rearrangement joins TRBV9 to TRBJ2-1, with D perhaps assigned TRBD1 or TRBD2 (5 bases each). With 6 bases removed from V and 5 bases from J, the gap between germline ends came to 15 bases. CDR1 and CDR2 (germline): SGDLS, YYNGEE. The CDR3 has 14 amino acids. In DNA form, the CDR3 reads TGTGCCAGCAACCCCGACAGACTAAACAATGAGCAGTTCTTC. Amino acids: CASNPDRLNNEQFF.

This clonotype has a handful of counts. This chain joins TRBV18 and TRBJ2-1, with a weak D call TRBD2 (6 bases). The CDR3 contains 15 residues. Germline CDR1 is KGHSH and CDR2 is LQKENI. Trimming took 5 bases from V and 10 from J, leaving 21 bases between them. The CDR3 sequence: CASSAREFSNDEQFF. CDR3 nucleotide sequence: TGTGCCAGCTCAGCCCGGGAGTTCTCCAATGACGAGCAGTTCTTC.

This clonotype occurred many times. The chain joins TRBV7-2 to TRBJ2-7; D uncertain. Trimming shortened V by 0 bases and J by 0 bases, and 9 bases separated the two germline ends. The germline gives CDR1 SGHTA, CDR2 FQGNSA. The CDR3 runs to 15 residues. The DNA for the CDR3 is TGTGCCAGCAGCTTAGCCGGGTATGGCTCCTACGAGCAGTACTTC. It yields the protein CASSLAGYGSYEQYF.

Of note for this clonotype: A much larger clone is a single base away; this may be a read error. The CDR3 ends on some other residue instead of the conserved phenylalanine or tryptophan, so this is likely a read error. V is TRBV2 and J is TRBJ2-5; D may be TRBD1 or TRBD2 (5 bases each). The V gene's germline CDR1 is SNHLY and CDR2 FYNNEI. V was cut by 5 bases and J by 4 bases, with 17 bases left in between. The CDR3 covers 15 residues. For the CDR3, the DNA is TGTGCCAGCAGTTTCGGGCAGGGACGAGCAGAGACCCAGTACCTC. The encoded protein is CASSFGQGRAETQYL.

This clonotype was detected only a few times. V is TRBV28 and J is TRBJ1-6; TRBD1 might be the D (6 bases). The V and J ends lost 3 bases and 9 bases respectively, with 12 bases between them. The CDR3 consists of 14 residues. CDR1 is MDHEN and CDR2 is SYDVKM in the germline V gene. CDR3: CASSFRGGVSPLHF. CDR3 DNA: TGTGCCAGCAGTTTTCGGGGGGGCGTTTCACCCCTCCACTTT. Full variable domain (missing parts from reference TRBV28 and TRBJ1-6): DVKVTQSSRYLVKRTGEKVFLECVQDMDHENMFWYRQDPGLGLRLIYFSYDVKMKEKGDIPEGYSVSREKKERFSLILESASTNQTSMYLCASSFRGGVSPLHFGNGTRLTVT.

This clonotype was counted ten times or more. The V call is TRBV7-9, the J call TRBJ1-4; 7 nucleotides align to TRBD1. Germline V gene data show CDR1 as SEHNR and CDR2 as FQNEAQ (reference sequence). With V trimmed by 1 base and J by 3 bases, 8 bases remained unmatched. The CDR3 length is 17 residues. CDR3 DNA: TGTGCCAGCAGCTTAGATCATTCGGGACAGTCTAATGAAAAACTGTTTTTT. Protein: CASSLDHSGQSNEKLFF.

This clonotype was observed many times. The rearrangement joins TRBV6-2 or TRBV6-3 to TRBJ2-7; D is perhaps TRBD1 (6 bases). Germline V gene lookup returns CDR1 MNHEY and CDR2 SVGEGT. This CDR3 region has 15 residues. V was clipped by 7 bases and J by 4 bases, with 20 bases between them. DNA for the CDR3: TGTGCCAGCACCAAGGCGTCAGGGGCGCTTTACGAGCAGTACTTC. Protein: CASTKASGALYEQYF.

There are many counts of this clonotype. V usage is TRBV11-3 and J usage is TRBJ2-7; D is undetermined. The ends were cut back, 0 bases at V and 8 bases at J, with 20 bases in the middle. The germline gives CDR1 SGHNT, CDR2 YENEEA. The CDR3 has 16 residues. The CDR3 DNA sequence: TGTGCCAGCAGCTTAGACGGAATAACCCTGCCCTTCCAGCAGTACTTC. Translated: CASSLDGITLPFQQYF.

This clonotype was seen ten or more times. The chain has TRBV12-3 or TRBV12-4 and TRBJ2-7, with D hard to call. The CDR3 totals 13 residues. Deletions cut 4 bases from V and 7 bases from J, with 14 bases between. The CDR3 loop reads CASSSGPSSEQYF. The CDR3 DNA reads TGTGCCAGCAGTTCGGGCCCTTCCTCAGAGCAGTACTTC.

This clonotype was counted at least ten times. CDR3 coding DNA: TGCGCCAGCAGTGCTAGCGGGAGGACAGATACGCAGTATTTT. Protein product: CASSASGRTDTQYF. The chain links TRBV10-2 to TRBJ2-3; 11 positions match TRBD2. V lost 4 bases and J lost 3; bases outside the gene matches: 0. From germline, CDR1 is WSHSY and CDR2 SAAADI. CDR3 length: 14 amino acids.

This clonotype showed up many times. The CDR3, as DNA: TGCAGTGCTAGCGGGATTGGGGACATTCAGTACTTC. Its translation is CSASGIGDIQYF. The J gene is TRBJ2-4, the V gene TRBV20-1, with a weak D call TRBD2 (5 bases). Germline V CDR1 and CDR2: DFQATT, SNEGSKA (reference sequence). The V end was cut by 3 bases, the J end by 8 bases, with 11 bases between. This CDR3 spans 12 amino acids.

This chain joins TRBV7-8 and TRBJ2-1; tentatively, D is TRBD2 (6 bases). V was pared by 1 base and J by 7 bases, with 14 bases between. Per the germline V gene, CDR1 is SGHVS and CDR2 is FQNEAQ. This CDR3 contains 15 residues. The CDR3 DNA reads as TGTGCCAGCAGCTTAGACTTGGAGGGGCGTAATGAGCAGTTCTTC. It yields the protein CASSLDLEGRNEQFF.

The rearrangement links TRBV15 to TRBJ2-6, with D unclear. Trimming took off 5 bases at V and 0 bases at J, with 14 bases between the two ends. CDR1 LNHNV and CDR2 YYDKDF come from the germline V gene (reference sequence). This CDR3 comprises 17 residues. CDR3 bases: TGTGCCACCAGCCCCGGAGACGTGGGCTCTGGGGCCAACGTCCTGACTTTC. Protein: CATSPGDVGSGANVLTF.

The table lists this clonotype with a count of one. This may be a read error, as it is one base from a much larger clone. Because the CDR3 is missing its conserved closing phenylalanine or tryptophan, this is likely a read error. The chain carries TRBV3-1 and TRBJ2-3, with D possibly being TRBD2 (6 bases). The V and J ends lost 4 bases and 1 base respectively, with 9 bases between them. The CDR3 totals 14 residues. Germline V gives CDR1 LGHDT, CDR2 YNNKEL (reference sequence). CDR3 sequence reads: CASSRRRGTDTQYL. The CDR3 DNA follows: TGTGCCAGCAGCCGCCGGAGGGGCACAGATACGCAGTATTTA.

As to this clonotype: Given a much more abundant clone one base away, this may be a read error. J is TRBJ2-2 and V is TRBV19; D is possibly TRBD2 (5 bases). This CDR3 region has 14 residues. Germline CDR1 is LNHDA and CDR2 is SQIVND (reference sequence). Trimming took 7 bases from V and 6 from J, leaving 15 bases between them. This CDR3 reads CASTLSGSAGELFF. CDR3 DNA sequence: TGTGCCAGTACCTTGAGTGGTAGCGCCGGGGAGCTGTTTTTT.

Many counts were recorded for this clonotype. The V call is TRBV2, the J call TRBJ2-2; D remains ambiguous. Looked up from germline, CDR1 is SNHLY and CDR2 is FYNNEI. Trimming removed 2 bases from V and 4 bases from J, with 8 bases in between. The CDR3 loop spans 14 amino acids. The CDR3 coding sequence is TGTGCCAGCAGTGAACAACAAAGCACCGGGGAGCTGTTTTTT. It specifies CASSEQQSTGELFF.

This clonotype came up many times. The chain links TRBV4-1 to TRBJ2-6; D perhaps matches TRBD1 (6 bases). V was cut by 0 bases and J by 0 bases, with 9 bases left in between. Looked up from germline, CDR1 is MGHRA and CDR2 is YSYEKL. The CDR3 is 17 amino acids. The CDR3 nucleotides are TGCGCCAGCAGCCAAGAAGGGACATTCTCTGGGGCCAACGTCCTGACTTTC. Encoded protein: CASSQEGTFSGANVLTF.

In this sample, this clonotype turned up many times. The gene calls are TRBV7-9 and TRBJ2-7; TRBD2 matches at 8 bases. The J segment lost 0 bases and the V segment lost 2 bases, leaving 3 bases of the junction unmatched. Germline assignment: CDR1 SEHNR and CDR2 FQNEAQ (reference sequence). The CDR3 runs 15 residues. The CDR3 loop reads CASSLRGGDSYEQYF. CDR3 nucleotide sequence: TGTGCCAGCAGCTTACGGGGGGGGGACTCCTACGAGCAGTACTTC. Complete variable domain (other parts from reference TRBV7-9 and TRBJ2-7): DTGVSQNPRHKITKRGQNVTFRCDPISEHNRLYWYRQTLGQGPEFLTYFQNEAQLEKSRLLSDRFSAERPKGSFSTLEIQRTEQGDSAMYLCASSLRGGDSYEQYFGPGTRLTVT.